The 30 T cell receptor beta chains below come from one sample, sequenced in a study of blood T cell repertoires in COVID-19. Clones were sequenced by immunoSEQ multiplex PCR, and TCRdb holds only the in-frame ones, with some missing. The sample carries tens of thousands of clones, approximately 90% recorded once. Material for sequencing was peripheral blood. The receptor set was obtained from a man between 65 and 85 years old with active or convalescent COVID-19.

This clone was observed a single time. For the CDR3, the DNA is TGTGCCAGCTCATCTACCATAGCGGGAGGGCCGGGTGAGCAGTACTTC. Amino acids: CASSSTIAGGPGEQYF. The rearrangement joins TRBV18 to TRBJ2-7; 11 positions match TRBD2. Germline V gene data show CDR1 as KGHSH and CDR2 as LQKENI. This CDR3 spans 16 amino acids. V trimming: 5 bases; J trimming: 7 bases; junction bases outside the gene matches: 13.

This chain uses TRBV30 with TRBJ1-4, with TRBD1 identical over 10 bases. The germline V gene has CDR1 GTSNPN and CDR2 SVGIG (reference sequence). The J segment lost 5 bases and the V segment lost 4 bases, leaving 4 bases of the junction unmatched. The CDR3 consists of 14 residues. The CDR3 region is CAWNPGQGNEKLFF. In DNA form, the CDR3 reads TGTGCCTGGAATCCGGGACAGGGGAATGAAAAACTGTTTTTT. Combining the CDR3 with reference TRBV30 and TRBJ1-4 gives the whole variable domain SQTIHQWPATLVQPVGSPLSLECTVEGTSNPNLYWYRQAAGRGLQLLFYSVGIGQISSEVPQNLSASRPQDRQFILSSKKLLLSDSGFYLCAWNPGQGNEKLFFGSGTQLSVL.

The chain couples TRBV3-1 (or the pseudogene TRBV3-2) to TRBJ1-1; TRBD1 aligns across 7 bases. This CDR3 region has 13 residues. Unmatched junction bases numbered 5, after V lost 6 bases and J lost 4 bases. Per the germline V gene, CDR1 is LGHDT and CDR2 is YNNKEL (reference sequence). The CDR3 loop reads CASRDPGGTEAFF. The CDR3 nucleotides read TGTGCCAGCAGGGACCCAGGGGGCACTGAAGCTTTCTTT.

This chain's CDR3 is CASGSSGQGIRDTEAFF. CDR3 DNA sequence: TGTGCCAGCGGATCATCGGGACAGGGGATAAGAGACACTGAAGCTTTCTTT. The chain has TRBV27 and TRBJ1-1; 10 nucleotides agree with TRBD1. CDR1 is MNHEY and CDR2 is SMNVEV in the germline V gene (reference sequence). V was clipped by 8 bases and J by 3 bases; unmatched bases: 15. The CDR3 loop spans 17 amino acids.

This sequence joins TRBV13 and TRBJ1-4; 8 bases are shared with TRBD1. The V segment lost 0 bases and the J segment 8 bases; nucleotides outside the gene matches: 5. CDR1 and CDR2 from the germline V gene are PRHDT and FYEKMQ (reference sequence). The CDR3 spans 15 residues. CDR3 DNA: TGTGCCAGCAGCTTAGGGACAGGGGCGGGGGAAAAACTGTTTTTT. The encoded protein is CASSLGTGAGEKLFF.

The CDR3 coding sequence is TGTGCCAGCAGCTTCCTGCAGGGGGCGAATTCACCCCTCCACTTT. Translated: CASSFLQGANSPLHF. The chain joins TRBV7-3 to TRBJ1-6, with TRBD1 identical over 8 bases. Germline loops: CDR1 SGHTA, CDR2 FQGTGA. Trimming cost V 3 bases and J 7 bases; bases outside gene matches: 5. The CDR3 covers 15 residues.

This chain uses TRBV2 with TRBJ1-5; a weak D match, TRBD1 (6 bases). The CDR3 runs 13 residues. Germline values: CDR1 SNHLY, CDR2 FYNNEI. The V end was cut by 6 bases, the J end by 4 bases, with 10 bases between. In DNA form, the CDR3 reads TGTGCCAGCAGAGATGACAGGAATCAGCCCCAGCATTTT. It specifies CASRDDRNQPQHF.

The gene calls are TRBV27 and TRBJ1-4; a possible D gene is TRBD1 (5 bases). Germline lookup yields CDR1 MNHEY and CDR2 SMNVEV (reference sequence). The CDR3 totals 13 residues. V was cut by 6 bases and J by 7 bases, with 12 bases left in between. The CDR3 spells CASRPRGSEKLFF. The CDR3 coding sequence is TGTGCCAGCAGACCTAGGGGTAGTGAAAAACTGTTTTTT.

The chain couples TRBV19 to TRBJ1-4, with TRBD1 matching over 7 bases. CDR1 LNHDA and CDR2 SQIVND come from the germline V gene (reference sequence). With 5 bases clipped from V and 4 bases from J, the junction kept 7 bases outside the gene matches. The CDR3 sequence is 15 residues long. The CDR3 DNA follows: TGTGCCAGTAGTGAAAGGGGGCAGTATAATGAAAAACTGTTTTTT. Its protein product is CASSERGQYNEKLFF.

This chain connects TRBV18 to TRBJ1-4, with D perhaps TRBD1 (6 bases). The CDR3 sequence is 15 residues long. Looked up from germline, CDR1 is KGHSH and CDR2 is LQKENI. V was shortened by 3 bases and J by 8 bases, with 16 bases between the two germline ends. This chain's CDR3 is CASSPSSRGDEKLFF. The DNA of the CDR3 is TGTGCCAGCTCACCGTCAAGCAGGGGAGACGAAAAACTGTTTTTT.

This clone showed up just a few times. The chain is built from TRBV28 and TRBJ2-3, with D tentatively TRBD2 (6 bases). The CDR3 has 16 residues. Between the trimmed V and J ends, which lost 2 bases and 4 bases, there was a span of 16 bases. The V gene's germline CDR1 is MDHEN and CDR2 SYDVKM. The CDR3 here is CASSLGGTGGADTQYF. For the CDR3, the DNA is TGTGCCAGCAGTTTAGGAGGGACCGGAGGGGCAGATACGCAGTATTTT. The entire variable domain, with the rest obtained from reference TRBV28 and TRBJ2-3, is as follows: DVKVTQSSRYLVKRTGEKVFLECVQDMDHENMFWYRQDPGLGLRLIYFSYDVKMKEKGDIPEGYSVSREKKERFSLILESASTNQTSMYLCASSLGGTGGADTQYFGPGTRLTVL.

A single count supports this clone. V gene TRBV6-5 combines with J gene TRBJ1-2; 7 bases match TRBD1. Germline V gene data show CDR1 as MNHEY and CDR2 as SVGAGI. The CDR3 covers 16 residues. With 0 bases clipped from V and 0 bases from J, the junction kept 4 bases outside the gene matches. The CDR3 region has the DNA TGTGCCAGCAGTTACTCCGGGACAGAGGCTAACTATGGCTACACCTTC. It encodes CASSYSGTEANYGYTF.

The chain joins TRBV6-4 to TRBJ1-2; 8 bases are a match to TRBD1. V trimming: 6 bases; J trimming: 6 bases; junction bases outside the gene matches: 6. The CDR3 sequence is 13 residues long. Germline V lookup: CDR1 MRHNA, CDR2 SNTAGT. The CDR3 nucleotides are TGTGCCAGCAGCCCCACAGGGGGAGATGGCTACACCTTC. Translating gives CASSPTGGDGYTF.

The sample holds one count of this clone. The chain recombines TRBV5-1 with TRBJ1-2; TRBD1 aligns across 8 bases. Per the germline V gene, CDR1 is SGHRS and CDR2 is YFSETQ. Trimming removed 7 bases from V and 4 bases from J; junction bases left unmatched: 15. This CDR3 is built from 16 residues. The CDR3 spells CASSTSPRGRSYGYTF. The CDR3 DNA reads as TGCGCCAGCTCTACCTCCCCCAGGGGGCGTTCCTATGGCTACACCTTC.

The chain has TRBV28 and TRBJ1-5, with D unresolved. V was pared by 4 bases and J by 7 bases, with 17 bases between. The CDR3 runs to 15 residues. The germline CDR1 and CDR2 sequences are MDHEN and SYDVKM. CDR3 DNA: TGTGCCAGCAGTTCCTTCAGGATAACTGTCCAGCCCCAGCATTTT. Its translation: CASSSFRITVQPQHF.

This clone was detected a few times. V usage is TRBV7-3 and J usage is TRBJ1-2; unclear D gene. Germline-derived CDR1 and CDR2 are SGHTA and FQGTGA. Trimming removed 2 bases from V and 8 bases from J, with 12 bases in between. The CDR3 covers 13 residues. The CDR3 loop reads CASSLPGEKGYTF. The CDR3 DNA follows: TGTGCCAGCAGCTTACCCGGTGAGAAGGGCTACACCTTC.

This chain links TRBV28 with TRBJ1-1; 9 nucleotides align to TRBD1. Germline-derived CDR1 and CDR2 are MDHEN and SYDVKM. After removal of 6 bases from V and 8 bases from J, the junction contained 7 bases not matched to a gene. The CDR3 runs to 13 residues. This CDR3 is CASRITGGIEAFF. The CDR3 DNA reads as TGTGCCAGCAGAATAACAGGGGGCATCGAAGCTTTCTTT. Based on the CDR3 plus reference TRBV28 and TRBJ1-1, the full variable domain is DVKVTQSSRYLVKRTGEKVFLECVQDMDHENMFWYRQDPGLGLRLIYFSYDVKMKEKGDIPEGYSVSREKKERFSLILESASTNQTSMYLCASRITGGIEAFFGQGTRLTVV.

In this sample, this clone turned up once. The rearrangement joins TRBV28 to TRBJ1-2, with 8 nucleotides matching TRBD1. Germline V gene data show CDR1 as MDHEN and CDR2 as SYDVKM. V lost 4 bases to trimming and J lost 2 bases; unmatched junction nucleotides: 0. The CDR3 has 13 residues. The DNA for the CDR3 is TGTGCCAGCAGTTGGACAGGGAACTATGGCTACACCTTC. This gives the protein CASSWTGNYGYTF.

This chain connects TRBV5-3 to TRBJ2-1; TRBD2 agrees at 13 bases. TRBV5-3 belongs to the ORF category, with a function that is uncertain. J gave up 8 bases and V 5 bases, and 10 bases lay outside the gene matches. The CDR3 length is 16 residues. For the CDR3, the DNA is TGTGCCAGAAGATTCCAGACTAGCGGGAGGTTGGATGAGCAGTTCTTC. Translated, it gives CARRFQTSGRLDEQFF.

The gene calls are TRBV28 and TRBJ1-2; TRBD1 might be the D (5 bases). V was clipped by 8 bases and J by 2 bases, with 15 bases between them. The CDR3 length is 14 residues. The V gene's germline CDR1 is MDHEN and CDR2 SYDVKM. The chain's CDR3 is CASGAETANYGYTF. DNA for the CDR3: TGTGCCAGCGGGGCTGAAACAGCAAACTATGGCTACACCTTC.

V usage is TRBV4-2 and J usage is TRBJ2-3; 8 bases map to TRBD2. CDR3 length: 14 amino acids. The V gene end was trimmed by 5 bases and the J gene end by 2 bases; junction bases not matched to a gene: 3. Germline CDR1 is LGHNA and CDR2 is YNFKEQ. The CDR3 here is CASSSGRPTDTQYF. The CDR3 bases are TGTGCCAGCAGCAGCGGGAGACCCACAGATACGCAGTATTTT.

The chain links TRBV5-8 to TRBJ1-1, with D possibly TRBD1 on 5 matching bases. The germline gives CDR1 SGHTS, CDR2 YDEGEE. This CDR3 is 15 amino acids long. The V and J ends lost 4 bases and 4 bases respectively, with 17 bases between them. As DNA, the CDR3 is TGTGCCAGCAGCCTCCCCGGGGGGTCAAGCACTGAAGCTTTCTTT. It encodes CASSLPGGSSTEAFF.

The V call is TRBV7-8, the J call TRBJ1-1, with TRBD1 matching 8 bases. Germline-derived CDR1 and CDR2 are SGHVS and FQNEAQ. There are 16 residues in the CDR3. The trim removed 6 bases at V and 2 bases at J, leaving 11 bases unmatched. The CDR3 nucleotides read TGTGCCAGCAGTTTCGGACAGGGAGGACCAAACACTGAAGCTTTCTTT. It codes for CASSFGQGGPNTEAFF.

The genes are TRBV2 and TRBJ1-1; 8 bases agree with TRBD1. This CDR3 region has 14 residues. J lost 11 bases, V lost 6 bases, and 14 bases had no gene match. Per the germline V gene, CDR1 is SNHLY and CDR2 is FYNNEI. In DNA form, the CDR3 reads TGTGCCAGCAGACTTGACAGGGGAAAAGCGGAGGCTTTCTTT. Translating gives CASRLDRGKAEAFF.

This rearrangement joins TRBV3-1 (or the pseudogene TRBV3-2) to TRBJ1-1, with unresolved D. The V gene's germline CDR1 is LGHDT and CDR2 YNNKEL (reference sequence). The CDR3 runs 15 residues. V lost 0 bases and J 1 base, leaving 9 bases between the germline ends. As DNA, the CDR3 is TGTGCCAGCAGCCAAGAATTACTACAGAACACTGAAGCTTTCTTT. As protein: CASSQELLQNTEAFF.

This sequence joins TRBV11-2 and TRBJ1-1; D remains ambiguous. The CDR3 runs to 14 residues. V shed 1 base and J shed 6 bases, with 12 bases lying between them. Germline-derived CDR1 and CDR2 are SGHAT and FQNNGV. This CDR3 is CASSLGRLFSEAFF. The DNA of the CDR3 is TGTGCCAGCAGCTTAGGCAGGCTCTTCTCTGAAGCTTTCTTT.

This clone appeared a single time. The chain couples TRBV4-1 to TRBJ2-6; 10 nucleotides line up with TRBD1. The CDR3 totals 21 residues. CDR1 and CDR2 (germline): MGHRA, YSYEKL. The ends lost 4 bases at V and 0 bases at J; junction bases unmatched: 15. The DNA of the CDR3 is TGCGCCAGCAGCCCGACCTGGGGACAGGGGTTTGGTAGCTCTGGGGCCAACGTCCTGACTTTC. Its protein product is CASSPTWGQGFGSSGANVLTF.

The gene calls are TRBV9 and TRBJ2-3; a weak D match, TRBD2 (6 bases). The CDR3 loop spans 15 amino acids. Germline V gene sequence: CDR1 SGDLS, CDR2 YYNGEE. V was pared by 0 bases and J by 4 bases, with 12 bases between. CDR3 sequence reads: CASSVGAGNADTQYF. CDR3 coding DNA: TGTGCCAGCAGCGTAGGGGCGGGGAACGCAGATACGCAGTATTTT.

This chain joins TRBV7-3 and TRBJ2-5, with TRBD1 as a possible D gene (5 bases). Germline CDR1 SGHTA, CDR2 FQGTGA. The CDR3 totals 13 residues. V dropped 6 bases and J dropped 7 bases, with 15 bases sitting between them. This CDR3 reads CASSIQGRGTQYF. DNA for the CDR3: TGTGCCAGCAGTATTCAGGGAAGGGGGACCCAGTACTTC.

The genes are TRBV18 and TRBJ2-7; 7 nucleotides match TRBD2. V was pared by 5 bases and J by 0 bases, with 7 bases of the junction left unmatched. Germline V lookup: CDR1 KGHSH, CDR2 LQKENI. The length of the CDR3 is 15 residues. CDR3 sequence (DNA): TGTGCCAGCTCATTGTCCGGCGGGGGCTCCTACGAGCAGTACTTC. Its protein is CASSLSGGGSYEQYF.